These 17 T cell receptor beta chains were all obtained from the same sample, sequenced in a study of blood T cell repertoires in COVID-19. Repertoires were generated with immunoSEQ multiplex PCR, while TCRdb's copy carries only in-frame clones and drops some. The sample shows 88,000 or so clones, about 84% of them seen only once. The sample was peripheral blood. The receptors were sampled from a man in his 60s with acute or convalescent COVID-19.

The CDR3 sequence is CASSSQGRRAGGYTF. For the CDR3, the DNA is TGTGCCAGCAGCTCCCAAGGACGCAGGGCCGGTGGCTACACCTTC. This chain joins TRBV7-9 and TRBJ1-2, with D maybe TRBD1 (5 bases). Germline V CDR1 and CDR2: SEHNR, FQNEAQ (reference sequence). Trimming removed 4 bases from V and 7 bases from J, with 19 bases in between. This CDR3 comprises 15 residues.

CDR3 in amino acids: CASGQGLGETQYF. CDR3 bases: TGTGCCAGCGGGCAGGGCCTGGGTGAGACCCAGTACTTC. The chain is built from TRBV7-9 and TRBJ2-5; a possible D gene is TRBD1 (5 bases). CDR1 is SEHNR, CDR2 FQNEAQ, per germline (reference sequence). The CDR3 is made up of 13 amino acids. The V gene lost 8 bases and the J gene lost 5 bases, with 15 bases spanning the gap.

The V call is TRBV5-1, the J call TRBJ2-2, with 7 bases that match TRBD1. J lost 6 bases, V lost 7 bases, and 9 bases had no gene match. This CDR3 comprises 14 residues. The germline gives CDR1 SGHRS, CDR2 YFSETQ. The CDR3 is CASADRVQPGELFF. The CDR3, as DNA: TGCGCCAGCGCCGACAGGGTGCAACCCGGGGAGCTGTTTTTT.

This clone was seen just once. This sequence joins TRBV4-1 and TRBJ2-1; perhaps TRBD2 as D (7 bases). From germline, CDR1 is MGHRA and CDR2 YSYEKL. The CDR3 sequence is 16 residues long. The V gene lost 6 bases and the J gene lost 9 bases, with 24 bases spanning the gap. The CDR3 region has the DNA TGCGCCAGCAGTCGCACCGGGACACGGGAGGATGTTGAGCAGTTCTTC. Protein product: CASSRTGTREDVEQFF.

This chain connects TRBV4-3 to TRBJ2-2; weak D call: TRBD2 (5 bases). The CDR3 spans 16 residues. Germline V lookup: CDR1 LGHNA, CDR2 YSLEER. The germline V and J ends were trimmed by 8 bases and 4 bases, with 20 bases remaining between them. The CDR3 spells CASLSSPGSGTGELFF. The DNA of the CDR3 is TGCGCCAGCCTTTCTTCCCCGGGGTCGGGCACCGGGGAGCTGTTTTTT.

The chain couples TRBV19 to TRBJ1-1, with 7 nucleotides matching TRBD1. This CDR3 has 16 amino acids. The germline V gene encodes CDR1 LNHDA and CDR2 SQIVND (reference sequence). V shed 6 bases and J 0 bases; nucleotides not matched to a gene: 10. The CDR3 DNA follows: TGTGCCAGTAGCCCTGTCGGACAGGCAATGAACACTGAAGCTTTCTTT. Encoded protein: CASSPVGQAMNTEAFF.

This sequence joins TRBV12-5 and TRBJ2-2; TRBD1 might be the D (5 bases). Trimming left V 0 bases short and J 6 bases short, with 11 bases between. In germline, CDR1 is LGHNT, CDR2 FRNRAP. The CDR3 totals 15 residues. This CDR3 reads CASGLVSGLSGELFF. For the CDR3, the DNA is TGTGCTAGTGGTTTGGTCTCAGGGTTGTCCGGGGAGCTGTTTTTT.

The CDR3 loop is CASSYGTGTYEQYF. Written as DNA, the CDR3 is TGTGCCAGCAGTTATGGGACAGGGACCTACGAGCAGTACTTC. This chain uses TRBV6-2 or TRBV6-3 with TRBJ2-7; 9 nucleotides line up with TRBD1. This CDR3 spans 14 amino acids. The germline V gene has CDR1 MNHEY and CDR2 SVGEGT. With 3 bases clipped from V and 2 bases from J, the junction kept 2 bases outside the gene matches.

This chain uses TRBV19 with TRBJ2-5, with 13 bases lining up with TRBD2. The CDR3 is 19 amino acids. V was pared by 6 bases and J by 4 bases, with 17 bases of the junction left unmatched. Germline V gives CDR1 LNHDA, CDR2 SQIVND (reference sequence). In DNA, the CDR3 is TGTGCCAGTAGCTATAGACTAGCGGGGGGCCTCCTGGAAGGAGAGACCCAGTACTTC. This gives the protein CASSYRLAGGLLEGETQYF. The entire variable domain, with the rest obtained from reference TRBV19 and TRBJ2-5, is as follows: DGGITQSPKYLFRKEGQNVTLSCEQNLNHDAMYWYRQDPGQGLRLIYYSQIVNDFQKGDIAEGYSVSREKKESFPLTVTSAQKNPTAFYLCASSYRLAGGLLEGETQYFGPGTRLLVL.

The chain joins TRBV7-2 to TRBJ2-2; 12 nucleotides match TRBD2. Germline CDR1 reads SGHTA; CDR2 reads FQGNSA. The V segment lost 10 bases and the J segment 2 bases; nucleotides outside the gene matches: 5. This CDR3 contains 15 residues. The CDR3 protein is CAIRTSGTNTGELFF. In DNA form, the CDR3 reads TGTGCCATCAGGACTAGCGGGACAAACACCGGGGAGCTGTTTTTT.

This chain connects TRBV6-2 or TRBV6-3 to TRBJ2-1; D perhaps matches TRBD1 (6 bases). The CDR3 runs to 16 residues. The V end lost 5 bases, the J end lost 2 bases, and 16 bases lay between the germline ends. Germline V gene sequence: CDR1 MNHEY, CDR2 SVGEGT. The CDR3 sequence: CASSQHFGTTYNEQFF. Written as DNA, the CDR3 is TGTGCCAGCAGTCAACACTTCGGGACAACCTACAATGAGCAGTTCTTC.

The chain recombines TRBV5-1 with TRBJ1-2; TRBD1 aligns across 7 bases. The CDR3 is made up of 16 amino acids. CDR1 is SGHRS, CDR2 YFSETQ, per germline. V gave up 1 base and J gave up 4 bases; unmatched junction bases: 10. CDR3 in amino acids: CASSLRRDSNGYGYTF. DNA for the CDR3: TGCGCCAGCAGCTTGCGAAGGGACAGTAATGGCTATGGCTACACCTTC.

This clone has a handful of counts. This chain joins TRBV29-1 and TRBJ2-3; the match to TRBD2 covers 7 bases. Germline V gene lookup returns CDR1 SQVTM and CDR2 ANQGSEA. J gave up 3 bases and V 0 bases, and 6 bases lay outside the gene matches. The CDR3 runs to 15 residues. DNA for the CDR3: TGCAGCGTTGAAGACCCGACGGGAGGAACAGATACGCAGTATTTT. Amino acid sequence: CSVEDPTGGTDTQYF.

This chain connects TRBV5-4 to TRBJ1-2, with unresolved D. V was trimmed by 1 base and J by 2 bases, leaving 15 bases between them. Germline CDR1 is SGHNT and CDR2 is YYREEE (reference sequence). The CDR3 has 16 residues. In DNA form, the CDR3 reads TGTGCCAGCAGCTTGAGATACGCACAGAGCAACTATGGCTACACCTTC. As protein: CASSLRYAQSNYGYTF.

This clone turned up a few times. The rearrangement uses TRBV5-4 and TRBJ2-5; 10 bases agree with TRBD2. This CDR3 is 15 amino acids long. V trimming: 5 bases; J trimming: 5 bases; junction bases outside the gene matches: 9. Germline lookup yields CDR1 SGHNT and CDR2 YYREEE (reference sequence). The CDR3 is CASSSLAGAGETQYF. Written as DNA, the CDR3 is TGTGCCAGCAGTTCCCTAGCGGGAGCGGGGGAGACCCAGTACTTC.

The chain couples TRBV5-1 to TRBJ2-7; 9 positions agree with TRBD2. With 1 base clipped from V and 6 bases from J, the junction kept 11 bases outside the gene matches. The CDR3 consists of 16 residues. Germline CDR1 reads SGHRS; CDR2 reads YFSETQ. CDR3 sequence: CASSLRPGTSPSEQYF. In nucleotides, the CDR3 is TGCGCCAGCAGCTTGAGACCCGGGACTAGCCCGAGCGAGCAGTACTTC.

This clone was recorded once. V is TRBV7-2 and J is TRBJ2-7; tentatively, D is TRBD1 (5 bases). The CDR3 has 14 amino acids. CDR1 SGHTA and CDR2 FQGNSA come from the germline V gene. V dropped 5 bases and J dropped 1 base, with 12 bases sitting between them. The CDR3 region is CASSVSTESYEQYF. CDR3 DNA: TGTGCCAGCAGCGTCTCGACAGAATCCTACGAGCAGTACTTC.